The clone carrying this TCR beta chain was seen only a few times. Its antigen is still unknown. This specimen belongs to a study of post-analysis software for immune sequencing data. Study at large: The patients showed relapsing-remitting, secondary progressive and progressive-relapsing multiple sclerosis courses.

V gave up 1 base and J gave up 1 base; unmatched junction bases: 14. The CDR3 has 18 amino acids. Germline V gene data show CDR1 as SGHRS and CDR2 as YFSETQ. The library was made from cDNA and included unique molecular identifiers. With roughly 1 to 11 million T cells as the source, some 510,000 cDNA molecules resulted. TCRdb re-derived calls from the PCR reads in MiXCR, one entry per CDR3 protein. The sample carries roughly 650,000 distinct CDR3 sequences, more than 50% recorded once. Whole-study findings and limits: Versus controls, multiple sclerosis patients showed significantly lower diversity (normalized Chao1). A handful of TRBV segments were more frequent in patients than controls; TRBV5-6, TRBV5-1 and TRBV20-1 belonged to this group. Co-batched samples clustered tightly together by F measure.

The source is a girl aged 2 to 9 with multiple sclerosis. The rearrangement joins TRBV5-1 to TRBJ2-7; 7 bases line up with TRBD1. The sample was blood. This chain's CDR3 is CASSLFISRDSKSYEQYF. CDR3 nucleotides: TGCGCCAGCAGCTTGTTTATATCCCGGGACAGTAAATCCTACGAGCAGTACTTC.